Each of the 32 T cell receptor beta chains below was sequenced from the same sample in a study of shared clonotypes between healthy human individuals. Positive CCR7 selection of CD45RO-negative cells yielded the naive CD8 cells, and terminally differentiated effector memory CD45RA+ cells were excluded. TCRdb's copy holds only in-frame clones and misses some; the assay was immunoSEQ multiplex PCR. The sample holds around 610,000 clones, around 96% seen once. Sequences were obtained from naive CD8+ T cells sorted from blood. The receptors come from a woman aged 25 to 45 in good health.

The chain recombines TRBV9 with TRBJ1-1; D unclear. V lost 7 bases to trimming and J lost 4 bases, with 11 bases between them. In germline, CDR1 is SGDLS, CDR2 YYNGEE. The CDR3 loop spans 12 amino acids. The CDR3 protein is CASSSDGTEAFF. The CDR3 DNA is TGTGCCAGCTCCTCGGACGGCACTGAAGCTTTCTTT.

The rearrangement joins TRBV27 to TRBJ2-7, with a tentative D call TRBD2 (5 bases). Trimming took off 5 bases at V and 1 base at J, with 12 bases between the two ends. CDR1 is MNHEY and CDR2 is SMNVEV in the germline V gene (reference sequence). This CDR3 has 14 amino acids. The DNA of the CDR3 is TGTGCCAGCAGTCCCTCCACTAGTTCCTACGAGCAGTACTTC. Its protein is CASSPSTSSYEQYF.

This chain joins TRBV2 and TRBJ2-7, with 7 nucleotides matching TRBD1. Trimming cost V 0 bases and J 2 bases; bases outside gene matches: 4. CDR1 SNHLY and CDR2 FYNNEI come from the germline V gene. The CDR3 spans 15 residues. The CDR3 reads CASSEATGQTYEQYF. In DNA form, the CDR3 reads TGTGCCAGCAGTGAAGCGACAGGGCAGACCTACGAGCAGTACTTC. Looking up the rest from reference TRBV2 and TRBJ2-7 gives the full variable domain: EPEVTQTPSHQVTQMGQEVILRCVPISNHLYFYWYRQILGQKVEFLVSFYNNEISEKSEIFDDQFSVERPDGSNFTLKIRSTKLEDSAMYFCASSEATGQTYEQYFGPGTRLTVT.

The chain links TRBV4-2 to TRBJ2-5; possible D gene TRBD1, 5 bases. CDR3 size: 15 residues. Germline V gives CDR1 LGHNA, CDR2 YNFKEQ. Trimming took 4 bases from V and 2 from J, leaving 14 bases between them. Here the CDR3 DNA reads TGTGCCAGCAGCCCGACTTGGGGCGGACAAGAGACCCAGTACTTC. Protein: CASSPTWGGQETQYF.

This rearrangement joins TRBV28 to TRBJ2-5; 14 bases map to TRBD2. V lost 5 bases, J lost 5 bases, and 7 bases stayed unmatched. Germline assignment: CDR1 MDHEN and CDR2 SYDVKM. The CDR3 loop spans 16 amino acids. CDR3 DNA sequence: TGTGCCAGCAGTCCACCGGGACTAGCGGGAGATGAGACCCAGTACTTC. It codes for CASSPPGLAGDETQYF.

The V gene is TRBV2, the J gene TRBJ1-1; 11 bases map to TRBD1. Germline values: CDR1 SNHLY, CDR2 FYNNEI. Trimming cost V 6 bases and J 6 bases; bases outside gene matches: 6. There are 14 residues in the CDR3. CDR3 DNA: TGTGCCAGCAGACCTGGGACAGGGGGACCTGAAGCTTTCTTT. Residues: CASRPGTGGPEAFF.

The J gene is TRBJ1-1, the V gene TRBV7-8; no reliable D call. V lost 1 base and J 4 bases, leaving 10 bases between the germline ends. Germline CDR1 SGHVS, CDR2 FQNEAQ. The CDR3 has 14 residues. In DNA form, the CDR3 reads TGTGCCAGCAGCTTAGGGCAGCTTACCACTGAAGCTTTCTTT. This encodes CASSLGQLTTEAFF.

This CDR3 is CASSFGQGVYEQYF. The CDR3 bases are TGTGCCAGCAGCTTCGGACAGGGAGTTTACGAGCAGTACTTC. J is TRBJ2-7 and V is TRBV13; 8 bases align to TRBD1. Per the germline V gene, CDR1 is PRHDT and CDR2 is FYEKMQ (reference sequence). CDR3 length: 14 residues. Trimming at V came to 3 bases and at J to 4 bases, leaving 5 bases not matched to a gene.

This chain joins TRBV5-6 and TRBJ2-2; no definite D call. Germline loops: CDR1 SGHDT, CDR2 YYEEEE. The CDR3 contains 14 residues. The V gene lost 4 bases and the J gene lost 6 bases, with 13 bases spanning the gap. CDR3 DNA sequence: TGTGCCAGCAGCCTCCGCTCATGGTCCGGGGAGCTGTTTTTT. Encoded protein: CASSLRSWSGELFF.

The rearrangement joins TRBV5-4 to TRBJ2-7; TRBD2 agrees at 7 bases. With V trimmed by 4 bases and J by 0 bases, 10 bases remained unmatched. This CDR3 is 16 amino acids long. The germline CDR1 and CDR2 sequences are SGHNT and YYREEE (reference sequence). In DNA form, the CDR3 reads TGTGCCAGCAGCGACCAACCGACTAGCAGCTCCTACGAGCAGTACTTC. Translation: CASSDQPTSSSYEQYF.

Written as DNA, the CDR3 is TGTGCCAGCAGCGTAGAGGGGGGGACCTATGGCTACACCTTC. Translation gives CASSVEGGTYGYTF. The chain links TRBV9 to TRBJ1-2; TRBD1 is a possible D gene (6 bases). Germline CDR1 reads SGDLS; CDR2 reads YYNGEE. Trimming took off 0 bases at V and 4 bases at J, with 10 bases between the two ends. The CDR3 length is 14 residues.

V usage is TRBV21-1 and J usage is TRBJ2-1; the table's D gene call, TRBD1, was not cross checked with the DNA. TRBV21-1 is designated a pseudogene. The CDR3 is 16 residues long. CDR3 loop: CASSNFRGSSYNEQFF. The CDR3 nucleotides read TGTGCCAGCAGCAATTTTAGGGGGAGCTCCTACAATGAGCAGTTCTTC.

The chain is built from TRBV29-1 and TRBJ2-5, with D unclear. The end of the DNA aligns better with TRBJ2-7, so the J call may be wrong. This CDR3 contains 12 residues. Germline V lookup: CDR1 SQVTM, CDR2 ANQGSEA. The CDR3 DNA reads as TGCAGCGGAGAGGACCAACTCCACGAGCAGTACTTC. The encoded protein is CSGEDQLHEQYF.

The J gene is TRBJ1-5, the V gene TRBV25-1; D is possibly TRBD1 (6 bases). Germline V gene data show CDR1 as MGHDK and CDR2 as SYGVNS. This CDR3 spans 16 amino acids. V shed 1 base and J shed 2 bases, with 12 bases lying between them. CDR3 sequence: CASSEWGATGNQPQHF. Written as DNA, the CDR3 is TGTGCCAGCAGTGAATGGGGGGCGACGGGCAATCAGCCCCAGCATTTT. Variable domain in full (rest from reference TRBV25-1 and TRBJ1-5): EADIYQTPRYLVIGTGKKITLECSQTMGHDKMYWYQQDPGMELHLIHYSYGVNSTEKGDLSSESTVSRIRTEHFPLTLESARPSHTSQYLCASSEWGATGNQPQHFGDGTRLSIL.

A few counts support this clone. The rearrangement links TRBV9 to TRBJ1-2, with no clear D. Per germline, CDR1 SGDLS and CDR2 YYNGEE. V dropped 3 bases and J dropped 1 base, with 13 bases sitting between them. The CDR3 is made up of 15 amino acids. CDR3 sequence reads: CASSGAGGSNYGYTF. In nucleotides, the CDR3 is TGTGCCAGCAGCGGAGCGGGAGGGAGTAACTATGGCTACACCTTC.

The gene calls are TRBV5-1 and TRBJ2-7; tentative D call: TRBD2 (5 bases). CDR3 length: 14 amino acids. V was pared by 3 bases and J by 5 bases, with 15 bases between. Germline V gene sequence: CDR1 SGHRS, CDR2 YFSETQ. CDR3 nucleotides: TGCGCCAGCAGCTGGGTTGGCCGGGAAAACGAGCAGTACTTC. It translates to CASSWVGRENEQYF.

The chain joins TRBV9 to TRBJ2-1; no reliable D call. The germline V and J ends were trimmed by 3 bases and 8 bases, with 6 bases remaining between them. The CDR3 extends over 11 amino acids. Germline values: CDR1 SGDLS, CDR2 YYNGEE. The DNA of the CDR3 is TGTGCCAGCAGCGGGGTGCATGAGCAGTTCTTC. Translated: CASSGVHEQFF. Variable domain in full (rest from reference TRBV9 and TRBJ2-1): DSGVTQTPKHLITATGQRVTLRCSPRSGDLSVYWYQQSLDQGLQFLIQYYNGEERAKGNILERFSAQQFPDLHSELNLSSLELGDSALYFCASSGVHEQFFGPGTRLTVL.

V gene TRBV5-1 combines with J gene TRBJ2-1, with TRBD2 identical over 7 bases. Germline lookup yields CDR1 SGHRS and CDR2 YFSETQ. CDR3 size: 17 residues. With V trimmed by 0 bases and J by 6 bases, 12 bases remained unmatched. The CDR3 DNA follows: TGCGCCAGCAGCTTGGGGAGGGCAGGGAGGGAAGCCAATGAGCAGTTCTTC. Translated: CASSLGRAGREANEQFF.

J is TRBJ2-7 and V is TRBV27; TRBD2 is a possible D gene (6 bases). The CDR3 runs to 14 residues. V gave up 6 bases and J gave up 5 bases, with 17 bases separating them. The germline CDR1 and CDR2 sequences are MNHEY and SMNVEV (reference sequence). The CDR3 DNA reads TGTGCCAGCAGCCCAGGGCATGCTAGCGACGAGCAGTACTTC. This encodes CASSPGHASDEQYF.

The count of this clone is one. The V and J genes are TRBV15 and TRBJ1-1, with D possibly being TRBD1 (5 bases). Germline values: CDR1 LNHNV, CDR2 YYDKDF (reference sequence). V was shortened by 1 base and J by 5 bases, with 11 bases between the two germline ends. The CDR3 has 14 amino acids. The DNA for the CDR3 is TGTGCCACCAGCAGAGCAGGGTATGGGACTGAAGCTTTCTTT. Residues: CATSRAGYGTEAFF.

The chain employs TRBV19 and TRBJ2-7; TRBD1 might be the D (5 bases). The ends were cut back, 5 bases at V and 2 bases at J, with 10 bases in the middle. From germline, CDR1 is LNHDA and CDR2 SQIVND (reference sequence). The CDR3 spans 13 residues. The CDR3 nucleotides read TGTGCCAGTAGTTCCGGACACGCCTACGAGCAGTACTTC. It codes for CASSSGHAYEQYF.

J is TRBJ1-5 and V is TRBV2; D possibly corresponds to TRBD1 (5 bases). Germline CDR1 is SNHLY and CDR2 is FYNNEI. V was clipped by 11 bases and J by 0 bases, with 11 bases between them. This CDR3 contains 13 residues. The CDR3 loop reads CARGTDSNQPQHF. CDR3 DNA sequence: TGTGCCCGCGGGACTGATAGCAATCAGCCCCAGCATTTT.

The rearrangement links TRBV19 to TRBJ1-1, with D perhaps matching TRBD1 (6 bases). With 9 bases removed from V and 6 bases from J, the gap between germline ends came to 17 bases. The CDR3 sequence is 13 residues long. Germline-derived CDR1 and CDR2 are LNHDA and SQIVND (reference sequence). The chain's CDR3 is CASNAGAVAEAFF. The CDR3 coding sequence is TGTGCCAGCAACGCAGGGGCGGTCGCTGAAGCTTTCTTT.

The chain uses TRBV28 and TRBJ2-2, with 7 bases that match TRBD2. V trimming: 2 bases; J trimming: 1 base; junction bases outside the gene matches: 1. CDR1 and CDR2 from the germline V gene are MDHEN and SYDVKM. The CDR3 consists of 15 residues. The CDR3 nucleotides read TGTGCCAGCAGTTTAGCTAGCGGGAACACCGGGGAGCTGTTTTTT. This translates into CASSLASGNTGELFF. Full variable domain (remainder filled in from reference TRBV28 and TRBJ2-2): DVKVTQSSRYLVKRTGEKVFLECVQDMDHENMFWYRQDPGLGLRLIYFSYDVKMKEKGDIPEGYSVSREKKERFSLILESASTNQTSMYLCASSLASGNTGELFFGEGSRLTVL.

The V and J genes are TRBV5-4 and TRBJ1-5; D gene unclear. Germline CDR1 and CDR2: SGHNT and YYREEE (reference sequence). This CDR3 comprises 12 residues. V gave up 0 bases and J gave up 4 bases, with 2 bases separating them. CDR3 residues: CASSLENQPQHF. Written as DNA, the CDR3 is TGTGCCAGCAGCTTGGAAAATCAGCCCCAGCATTTT.

The V call is TRBV6-5, the J call TRBJ2-1, with D possibly being TRBD2 (7 bases). Germline CDR1 and CDR2: MNHEY and SVGAGI. Between the trimmed V and J ends, which lost 3 bases and 2 bases, there was a span of 11 bases. The length of the CDR3 is 15 residues. DNA of the CDR3: TGTGCCAGCAGTTATAAGGGGGGGCCCTACAATGAGCAGTTCTTC. Protein product: CASSYKGGPYNEQFF.

The rearrangement links TRBV5-1 to TRBJ1-3; maybe TRBD1 (6 bases). CDR3 length: 16 residues. The ends were cut back, 4 bases at V and 4 bases at J, with 18 bases in the middle. Germline assignment: CDR1 SGHRS and CDR2 YFSETQ. This chain's CDR3 is CASSLTGGREGNTIYF. The CDR3 bases are TGCGCCAGCAGCCTGACGGGGGGGCGCGAAGGAAACACCATATATTTT.

This clone showed up just once. The chain recombines TRBV13 with TRBJ1-5; D remains ambiguous. This CDR3 has 15 amino acids. V gave up 1 base and J gave up 4 bases, with 11 bases separating them. CDR1 and CDR2 from the germline V gene are PRHDT and FYEKMQ (reference sequence). CDR3 in amino acids: CASSLDRTVNQPQHF. CDR3 coding DNA: TGTGCCAGCAGCTTAGATCGGACTGTGAATCAGCCCCAGCATTTT.

The chain is built from TRBV19 and TRBJ1-1; D remains unclear. This CDR3 has 13 residues. Germline loops: CDR1 LNHDA, CDR2 SQIVND (reference sequence). V shed 5 bases and J shed 5 bases, with 12 bases lying between them. CDR3 bases: TGTGCCAGTAGTCTGGGGAGGTGGACTGAAGCTTTCTTT. This sequence encodes CASSLGRWTEAFF.

This chain connects TRBV29-1 to TRBJ2-1; perhaps D is TRBD1 or TRBD2 (6 bases each). The CDR3 consists of 15 residues. Trimming stripped 2 bases from V and 6 bases from J, with 17 bases between. The germline V gene encodes CDR1 SQVTM and CDR2 ANQGSEA. The CDR3 sequence is CSVERGAGLGNEQFF. For the CDR3, the DNA is TGCAGCGTTGAAAGGGGGGCTGGCCTGGGCAATGAGCAGTTCTTC.

V is TRBV29-1 and J is TRBJ2-1, with a possible D match to TRBD1 (5 bases). Deletions cut 1 base from V and 9 bases from J, with 13 bases between. Germline V gives CDR1 SQVTM, CDR2 ANQGSEA. The CDR3 is made up of 13 amino acids. Written as DNA, the CDR3 is TGCAGCGTTGAAGGACAGCTGGTGGTTGAGCAGTTCTTC. Translated: CSVEGQLVVEQFF.

This clone was detected only once. V and J are TRBV5-6 and TRBJ2-1; weak D call: TRBD1 (6 bases). CDR3 length equals 15 residues. V lost 4 bases and J 5 bases, leaving 16 bases between the germline ends. CDR1 SGHDT and CDR2 YYEEEE come from the germline V gene. The CDR3 DNA is TGTGCCAGCAGCCCCCTACAGGGTTGGGACAATGAGCAGTTCTTC. Protein sequence: CASSPLQGWDNEQFF. Together with reference TRBV5-6 and TRBJ2-1, the CDR3 gives the full variable domain: DAGVTQSPTHLIKTRGQQVTLRCSPKSGHDTVSWYQQALGQGPQFIFQYYEEEERQRGNFPDRFSGHQFPNYSSELNVNALLLGDSALYLCASSPLQGWDNEQFFGPGTRLTVL.